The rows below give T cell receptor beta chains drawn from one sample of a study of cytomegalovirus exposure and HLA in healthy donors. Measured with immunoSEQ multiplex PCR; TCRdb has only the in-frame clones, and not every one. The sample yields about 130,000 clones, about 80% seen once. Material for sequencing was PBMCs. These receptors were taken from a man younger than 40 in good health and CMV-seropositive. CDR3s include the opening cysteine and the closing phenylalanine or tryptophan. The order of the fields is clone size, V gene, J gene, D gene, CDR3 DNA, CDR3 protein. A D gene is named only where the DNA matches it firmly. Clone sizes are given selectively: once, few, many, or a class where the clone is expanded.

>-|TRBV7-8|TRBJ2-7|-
TGTGCCAGCAGCTTAGAACGAAGCGGCTACGAGCAGTACTTC
CASSLERSGYEQYF
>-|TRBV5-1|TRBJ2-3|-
TGCGCCAGCAGTGGTGCAGGCGCAGATACGCAGTATTTT
CASSGAGADTQYF
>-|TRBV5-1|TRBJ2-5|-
TGCGCCAGCAGCTCCTACTACCAAGAGACCCAGTACTTC
CASSSYYQETQYF
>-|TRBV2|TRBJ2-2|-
TGTGCCAGCAGTGATGTAGACACCGGGGAGCTGTTTTTT
CASSDVDTGELFF
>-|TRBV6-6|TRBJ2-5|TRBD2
TGTGCCAGTCGGACTAGCGGGGCTGAGACCCAGTACTTC
CASRTSGAETQYF
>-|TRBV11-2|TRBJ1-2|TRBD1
TGTGCCAGCAGCTCCGCCGGGACAGGGACCCACTATGGCTACACCTTC
CASSSAGTGTHYGYTF
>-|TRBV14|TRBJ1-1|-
TGTGCCAGCAGCCCTGGGCGGGCGAACACTGAAGCTTTCTTT
CASSPGRANTEAFF
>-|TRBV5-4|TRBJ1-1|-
TGTGCCAGCAGCTTGAAAACAGTAAAACAGGTAAACACTGAAGCTTTCTTT
CASSLKTVKQVNTEAFF
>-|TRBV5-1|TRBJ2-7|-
TGCGCCAGCAGCTTGGACCTACCACCCTACGAGCAGTACTTC
CASSLDLPPYEQYF
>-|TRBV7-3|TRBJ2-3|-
TGTGCCAGCAGCTTAGGGGGGACCCGCACAGATACGCAGTATTTT
CASSLGGTRTDTQYF
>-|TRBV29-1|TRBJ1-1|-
TGCAGCGCCGCGAGAGGGAACACTGAAGCTTTCTTT
CSAARGNTEAFF
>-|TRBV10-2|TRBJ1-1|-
TGCGCCAGCAGTGGGGCAGCCCTTGAAGCTTTCTTT
CASSGAALEAFF
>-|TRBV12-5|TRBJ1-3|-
TGTGCTAGTGCTGGGGGAACAGGGTTGCACACCATATATTTT
CASAGGTGLHTIYF
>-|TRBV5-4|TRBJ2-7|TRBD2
TGTGCCAGCAGCTTGCCGGGACTAGCGACCTACGAGCAGTACTTC
CASSLPGLATYEQYF
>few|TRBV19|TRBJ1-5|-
TGTGCCAGCGACAGGAATAGCAATCAGCCCCAGCATTTT
CASDRNSNQPQHF
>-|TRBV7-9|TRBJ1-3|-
TGTGCCAGCACCCCTTTGGGAAACACCATATATTTT
CASTPLGNTIYF
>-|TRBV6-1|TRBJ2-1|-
TGTGCCAGCAGTGAAGGGGGGACTTACAATGAGCAGTTCTTC
CASSEGGTYNEQFF
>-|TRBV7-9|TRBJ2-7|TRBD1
TGTGCCAGCAGCTCCCCGAGGGACAGAGTTTCCTACGAGCAGTACTTC
CASSSPRDRVSYEQYF
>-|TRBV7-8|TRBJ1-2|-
TGTGCCAGCAGCCCCGACAGGAACTATGGCTACACCTTC
CASSPDRNYGYTF
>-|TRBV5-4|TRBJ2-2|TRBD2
TGTGCCAGCAGCCCCGGGGGGGGTAACACCGGGGAGCTGTTTTTT
CASSPGGGNTGELFF
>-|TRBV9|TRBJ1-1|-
TGTGCCAGCAGCGTATCGGGGGGGCCAGCCCTGGGGACTGAAGCTTTCTTT
CASSVSGGPALGTEAFF
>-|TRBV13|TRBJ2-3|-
TGTGCCAGCAGCGGTCGACTAGGGCCAGATACGCAGTATTTT
CASSGRLGPDTQYF
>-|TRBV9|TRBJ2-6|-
TGTGCCAGCAGCGTAGTTGGGGGCTCCGACTCTGGGGCCAACGTCCTGACTTTC
CASSVVGGSDSGANVLTF
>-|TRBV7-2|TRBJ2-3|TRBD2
TGTGCCAGCAGCACGCCCGGGACTAGCGGTAGCACAGATACGCAGTATTTT
CASSTPGTSGSTDTQYF
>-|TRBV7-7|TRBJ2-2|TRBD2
TGTGCCAGCAGCTTGGGTCTAGCGGGAGACACCGGGGAGCTGTTTTTT
CASSLGLAGDTGELFF
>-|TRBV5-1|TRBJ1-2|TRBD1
TGCGCCAGCAGCAGTGGACAGGGGGATTATGGCTACACCTTC
CASSSGQGDYGYTF
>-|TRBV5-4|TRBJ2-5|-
TGTGCCAGCAGCTCCCCGGACCAAGAGACCCAGTACTTC
CASSSPDQETQYF
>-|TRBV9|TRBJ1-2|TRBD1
TGTGCCAGCAGCGTAGCGCCACAGGGGTACTATGGCTACACCTTC
CASSVAPQGYYGYTF
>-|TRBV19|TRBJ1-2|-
TGTGCCAGCCTGGAGCAGCCTTTGATTGGGGGCTACACCTTC
CASLEQPLIGGYTF
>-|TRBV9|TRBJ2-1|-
TGTGCCAGCAGCGTAGCTGATTTTGGGGAGTCCTACAATGAGCAGTTCTTC
CASSVADFGESYNEQFF
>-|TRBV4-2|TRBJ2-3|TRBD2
TGTGCCAGCAGCCAGGAGCGGGGTGTGGATACGCAGTATTTT
CASSQERGVDTQYF